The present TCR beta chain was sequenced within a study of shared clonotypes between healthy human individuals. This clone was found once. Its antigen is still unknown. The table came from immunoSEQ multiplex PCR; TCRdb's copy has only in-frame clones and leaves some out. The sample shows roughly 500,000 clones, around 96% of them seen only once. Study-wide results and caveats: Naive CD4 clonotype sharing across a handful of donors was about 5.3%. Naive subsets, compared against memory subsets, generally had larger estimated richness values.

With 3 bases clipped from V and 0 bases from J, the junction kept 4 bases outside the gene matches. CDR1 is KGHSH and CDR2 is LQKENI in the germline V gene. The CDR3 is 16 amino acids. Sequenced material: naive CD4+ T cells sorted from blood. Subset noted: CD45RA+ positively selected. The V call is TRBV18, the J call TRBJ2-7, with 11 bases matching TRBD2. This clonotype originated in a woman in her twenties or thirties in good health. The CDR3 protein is CASSPPTSGGSYEQYF. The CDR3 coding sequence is TGTGCCAGCTCACCGCCAACTAGCGGGGGCTCCTACGAGCAGTACTTC.